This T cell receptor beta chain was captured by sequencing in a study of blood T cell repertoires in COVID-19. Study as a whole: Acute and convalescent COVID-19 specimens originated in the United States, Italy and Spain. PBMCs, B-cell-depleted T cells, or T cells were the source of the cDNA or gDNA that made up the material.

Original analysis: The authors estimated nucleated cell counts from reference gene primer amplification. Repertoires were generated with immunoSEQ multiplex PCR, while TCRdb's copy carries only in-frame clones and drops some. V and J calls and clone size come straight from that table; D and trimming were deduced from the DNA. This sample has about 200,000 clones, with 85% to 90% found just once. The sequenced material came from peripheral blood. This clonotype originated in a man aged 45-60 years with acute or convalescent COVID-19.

The CDR3 loop is CASSFGGEQFF. The DNA for the CDR3 is TGTGCCAGCAGCTTCGGGGGGGAGCAGTTCTTC. This chain links TRBV5-8 with TRBJ2-1, with TRBD2 matching 7 bases. With V trimmed by 2 bases and J by 10 bases, 0 bases remained unmatched. CDR1 and CDR2 (germline): SGHTS, YDEGEE. CDR3 length: 11 residues.